The clone carrying this T cell receptor (beta chain) was recorded at least ten times. The antigen remains unidentified. The CDR3 contains 13 residues. With 1 base removed from V and 11 bases from J, the gap between germline ends came to 12 bases. Graves' hyperthyroidism was deemed stable absent ophthalmopathy progression within 18 months. Those patients with uncontrolled infection, other autoimmune disease, pregnancy or lactation were excluded. This record comes from a study of T cells in Graves' hyperthyroidism and ophthalmopathy. Study-wide context: Peripheral blood was drawn at first diagnosis, prior to all treatment.

Findings and caveats of the study: Among clonotypes expanded in thyroid above 0.001, most were also found in blood.

TCR beta CDR3 sequences were amplified from RNA transcripts. In the first-round RT-PCR of the TCR CDR3, the HTBI primer set was used. TCRdb processed the multiplex PCR reads anew with MiXCR; each CDR3 protein has one entry. This sample carries approximately 480,000 distinct CDR3 sequences, less than 25% of them seen once, and the ten largest clones take approximately 26%. The sequence was collected from a man aged 18 to 29 with Graves' hyperthyroidism. The sample taken for sequencing was blood. The gene calls are TRBV12-3 or TRBV12-4 and TRBJ1-5; D uncertain. CDR3 loop: CASSLGLILAQHF. The CDR3, as DNA: TGTGCCAGCAGTTTAGGACTCATTCTGGCCCAGCATTTT.